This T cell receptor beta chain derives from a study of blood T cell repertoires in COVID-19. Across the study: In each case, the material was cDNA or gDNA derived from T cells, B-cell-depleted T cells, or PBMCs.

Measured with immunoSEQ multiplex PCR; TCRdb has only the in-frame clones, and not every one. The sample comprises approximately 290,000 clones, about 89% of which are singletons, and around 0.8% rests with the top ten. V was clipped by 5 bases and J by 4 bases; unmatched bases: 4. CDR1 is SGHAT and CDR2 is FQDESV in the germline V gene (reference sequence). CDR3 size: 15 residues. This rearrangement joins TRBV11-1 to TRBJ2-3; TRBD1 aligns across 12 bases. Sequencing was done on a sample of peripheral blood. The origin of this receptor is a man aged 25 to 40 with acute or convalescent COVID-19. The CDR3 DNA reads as TGTGCCAGCAGCCGGGACAGGGGGCTTGCAGATACGCAGTATTTT. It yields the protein CASSRDRGLADTQYF. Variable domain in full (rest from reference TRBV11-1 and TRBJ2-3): EAEVAQSPRYKITEKSQAVAFWCDPISGHATLYWYRQILGQGPELLVQFQDESVVDDSQLPKDRFSAERLKGVDSTLKIQPAELGDSAMYLCASSRDRGLADTQYFGPGTRLTVL.